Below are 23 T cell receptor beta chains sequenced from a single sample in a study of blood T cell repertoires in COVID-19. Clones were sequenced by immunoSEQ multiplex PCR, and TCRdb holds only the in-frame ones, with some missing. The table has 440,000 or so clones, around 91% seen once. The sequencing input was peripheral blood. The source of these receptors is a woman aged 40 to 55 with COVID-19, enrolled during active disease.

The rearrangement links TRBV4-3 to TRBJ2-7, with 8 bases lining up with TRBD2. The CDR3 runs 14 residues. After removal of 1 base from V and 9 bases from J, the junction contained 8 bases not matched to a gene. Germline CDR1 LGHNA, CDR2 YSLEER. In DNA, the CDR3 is TGCGCCAGCAGCCAAGGTCAGCGGGAGAACGTGCAGTACTTC. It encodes CASSQGQRENVQYF.

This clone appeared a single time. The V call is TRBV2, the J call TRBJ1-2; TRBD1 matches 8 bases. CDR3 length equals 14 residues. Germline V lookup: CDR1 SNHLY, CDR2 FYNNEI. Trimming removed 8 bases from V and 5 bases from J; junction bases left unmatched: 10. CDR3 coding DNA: TGTGCCAGCGGGACAGGCGATCCTCTTTATGGCTACACCTTC. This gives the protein CASGTGDPLYGYTF. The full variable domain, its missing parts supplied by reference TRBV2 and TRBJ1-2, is EPEVTQTPSHQVTQMGQEVILRCVPISNHLYFYWYRQILGQKVEFLVSFYNNEISEKSEIFDDQFSVERPDGSNFTLKIRSTKLEDSAMYFCASGTGDPLYGYTFGSGTRLTVV.

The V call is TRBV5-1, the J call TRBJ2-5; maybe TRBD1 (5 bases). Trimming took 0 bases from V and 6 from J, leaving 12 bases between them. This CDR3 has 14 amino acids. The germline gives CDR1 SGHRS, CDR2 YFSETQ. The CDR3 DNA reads TGCGCCAGCAGCTTGGACAGGTTACAACAGACCCAGTACTTC. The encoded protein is CASSLDRLQQTQYF.

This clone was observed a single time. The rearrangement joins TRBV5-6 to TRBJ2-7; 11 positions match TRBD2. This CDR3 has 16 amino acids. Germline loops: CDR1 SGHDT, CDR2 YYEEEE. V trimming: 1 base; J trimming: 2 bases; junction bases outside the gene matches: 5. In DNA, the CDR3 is TGTGCCAGCAGCTTGCAGAGACTAGCGGGACCCTACGAGCAGTACTTC. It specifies CASSLQRLAGPYEQYF.

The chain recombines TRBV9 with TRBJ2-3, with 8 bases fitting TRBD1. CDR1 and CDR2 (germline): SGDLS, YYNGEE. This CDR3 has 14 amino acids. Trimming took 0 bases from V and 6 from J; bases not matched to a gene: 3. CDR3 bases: TGTGCCAGCAGCGTAGATCGGACAGGGGATACGCAGTATTTT. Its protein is CASSVDRTGDTQYF. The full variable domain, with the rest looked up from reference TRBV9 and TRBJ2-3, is DSGVTQTPKHLITATGQRVTLRCSPRSGDLSVYWYQQSLDQGLQFLIQYYNGEERAKGNILERFSAQQFPDLHSELNLSSLELGDSALYFCASSVDRTGDTQYFGPGTRLTVL.

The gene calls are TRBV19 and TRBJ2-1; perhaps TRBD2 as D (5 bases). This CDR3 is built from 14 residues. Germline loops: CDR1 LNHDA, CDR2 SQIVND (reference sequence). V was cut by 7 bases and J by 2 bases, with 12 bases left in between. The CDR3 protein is CASMPSGAYNEQFF. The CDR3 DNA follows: TGTGCCAGTATGCCCAGCGGAGCCTACAATGAGCAGTTCTTC.

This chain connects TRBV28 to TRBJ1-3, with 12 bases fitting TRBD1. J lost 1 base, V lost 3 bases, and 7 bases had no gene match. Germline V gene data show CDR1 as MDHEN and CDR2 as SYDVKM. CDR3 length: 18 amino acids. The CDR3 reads CASSFALGQGASGNTIYF. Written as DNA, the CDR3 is TGTGCCAGCAGTTTCGCTTTGGGACAGGGGGCTTCTGGAAACACCATATATTTT.

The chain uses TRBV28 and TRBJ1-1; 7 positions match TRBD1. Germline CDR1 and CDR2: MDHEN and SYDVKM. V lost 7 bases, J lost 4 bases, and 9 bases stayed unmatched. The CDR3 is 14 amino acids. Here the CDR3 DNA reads TGTGCCAGCACCCTACCGACAGGGATCACTGAAGCTTTCTTT. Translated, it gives CASTLPTGITEAFF.

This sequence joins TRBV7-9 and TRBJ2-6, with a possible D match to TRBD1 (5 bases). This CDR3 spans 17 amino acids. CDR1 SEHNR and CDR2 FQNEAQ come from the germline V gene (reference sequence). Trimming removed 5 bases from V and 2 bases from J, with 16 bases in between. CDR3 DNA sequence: TGTGCCAGCAGCCGAGGACACGAGTGGCCTGGGGCCAACGTCCTGACTTTC. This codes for CASSRGHEWPGANVLTF.

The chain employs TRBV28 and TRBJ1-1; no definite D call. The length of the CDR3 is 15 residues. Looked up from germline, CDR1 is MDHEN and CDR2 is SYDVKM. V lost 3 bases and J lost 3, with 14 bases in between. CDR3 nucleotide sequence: TGTGCCAGCAGTTTGTCGCCCCTTCAGGACACTGAAGCTTTCTTT. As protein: CASSLSPLQDTEAFF.

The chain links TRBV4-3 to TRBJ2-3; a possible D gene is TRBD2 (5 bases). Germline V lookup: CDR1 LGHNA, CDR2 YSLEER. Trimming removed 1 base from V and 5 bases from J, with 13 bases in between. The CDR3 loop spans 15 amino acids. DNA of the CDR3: TGCGCCAGCAGCCAAGGAGGGAGCAATTTAGATACGCAGTATTTT. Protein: CASSQGGSNLDTQYF.

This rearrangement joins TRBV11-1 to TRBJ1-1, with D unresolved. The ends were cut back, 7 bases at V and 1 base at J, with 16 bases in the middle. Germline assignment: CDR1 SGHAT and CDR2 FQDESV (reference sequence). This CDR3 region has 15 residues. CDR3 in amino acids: CASTTRRVPNTEAFF. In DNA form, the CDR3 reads TGTGCCAGCACCACAAGGAGGGTTCCGAACACTGAAGCTTTCTTT.

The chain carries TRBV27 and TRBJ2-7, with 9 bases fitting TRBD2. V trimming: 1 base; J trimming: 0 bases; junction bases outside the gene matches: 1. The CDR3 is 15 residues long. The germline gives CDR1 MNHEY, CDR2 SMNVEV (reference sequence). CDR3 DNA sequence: TGTGCCAGCAGTTTATTAGCGGGGGCCTCCTACGAGCAGTACTTC. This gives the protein CASSLLAGASYEQYF.

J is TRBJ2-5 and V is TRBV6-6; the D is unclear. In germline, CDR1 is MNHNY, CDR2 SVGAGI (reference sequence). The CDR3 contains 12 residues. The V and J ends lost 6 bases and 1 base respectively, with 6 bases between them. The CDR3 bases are TGTGCCAGCAGGGGCAGCCAAGAGACCCAGTACTTC. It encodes CASRGSQETQYF.

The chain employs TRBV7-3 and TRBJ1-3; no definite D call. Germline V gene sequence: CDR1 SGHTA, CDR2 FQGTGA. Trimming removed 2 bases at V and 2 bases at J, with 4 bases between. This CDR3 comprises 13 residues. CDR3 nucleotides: TGTGCCAGCAGCTTAGCGGCTGGAAACACCATATATTTT. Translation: CASSLAAGNTIYF. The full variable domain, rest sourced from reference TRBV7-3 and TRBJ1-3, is GAGVSQTPSNKVTEKGKYVELRCDPISGHTALYWYRQSLGQGPEFLIYFQGTGAADDSGLPNDRFFAVRPEGSVSTLKIQRTERGDSAVYLCASSLAAGNTIYFGEGSWLTVV.

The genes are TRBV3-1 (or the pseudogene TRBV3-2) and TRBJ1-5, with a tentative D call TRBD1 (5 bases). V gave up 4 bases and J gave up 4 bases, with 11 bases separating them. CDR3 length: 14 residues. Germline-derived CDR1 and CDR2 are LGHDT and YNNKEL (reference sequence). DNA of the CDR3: TGTGCCAGCAGCCTCCGAACAGGTAATCAGCCCCAGCATTTT. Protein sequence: CASSLRTGNQPQHF.

CDR3 sequence reads: CASSSRPGNQPQHF. The CDR3 DNA sequence: TGTGCCAGCAGTTCCCGCCCGGGCAATCAGCCCCAGCATTTT. The chain joins TRBV6-5 to TRBJ1-5; D call uncertain. V was shortened by 4 bases and J by 2 bases, with 9 bases between the two germline ends. The V gene's germline CDR1 is MNHEY and CDR2 SVGAGI. The CDR3 spans 14 residues.

The CDR3 DNA reads as TGTGCCAGCAGCACGAAGGACAGGGGCTACGAGCAGTACTTC. Its protein is CASSTKDRGYEQYF. This rearrangement joins TRBV7-9 to TRBJ2-7; 9 nucleotides line up with TRBD1. V shed 5 bases and J 3 bases; nucleotides not matched to a gene: 5. Germline CDR1 and CDR2: SEHNR and FQNEAQ (reference sequence). This CDR3 has 14 residues.

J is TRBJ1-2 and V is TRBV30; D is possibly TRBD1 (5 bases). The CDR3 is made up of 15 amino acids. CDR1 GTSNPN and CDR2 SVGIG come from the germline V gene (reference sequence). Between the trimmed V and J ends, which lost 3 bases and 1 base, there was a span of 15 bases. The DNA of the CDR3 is TGTGCCTGGAGCCGGGGGGGATCCCGTAACTATGGCTACACCTTC. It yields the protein CAWSRGGSRNYGYTF.

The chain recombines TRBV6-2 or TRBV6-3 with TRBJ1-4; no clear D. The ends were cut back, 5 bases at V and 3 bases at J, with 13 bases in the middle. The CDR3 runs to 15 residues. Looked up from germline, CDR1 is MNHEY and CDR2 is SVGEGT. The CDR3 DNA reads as TGTGCCAGCAGTGACCCGGATGAGGCTAATGAAAAACTGTTTTTT. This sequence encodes CASSDPDEANEKLFF.

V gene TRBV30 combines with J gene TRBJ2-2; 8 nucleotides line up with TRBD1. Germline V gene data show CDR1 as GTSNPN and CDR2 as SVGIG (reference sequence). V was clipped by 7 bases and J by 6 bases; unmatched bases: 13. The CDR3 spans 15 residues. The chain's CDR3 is CASLPGQVTAGELFF. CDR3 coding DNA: TGTGCCTCGCTGCCGGGACAGGTAACCGCCGGGGAGCTGTTTTTT.

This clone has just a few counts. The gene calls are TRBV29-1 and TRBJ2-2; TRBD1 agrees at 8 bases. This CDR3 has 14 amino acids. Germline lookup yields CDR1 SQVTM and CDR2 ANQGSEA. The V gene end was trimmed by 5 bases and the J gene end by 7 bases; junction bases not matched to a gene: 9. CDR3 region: CSVSGQGLGGELFF. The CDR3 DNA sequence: TGCAGCGTTAGCGGACAGGGTCTCGGCGGGGAGCTGTTTTTT.

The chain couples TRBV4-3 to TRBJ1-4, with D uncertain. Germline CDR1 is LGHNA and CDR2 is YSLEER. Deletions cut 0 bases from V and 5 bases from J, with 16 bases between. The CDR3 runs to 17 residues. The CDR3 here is CASSQEVLTYRNEKLFF. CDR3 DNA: TGCGCCAGCAGCCAAGAAGTTTTGACGTACAGAAATGAAAAACTGTTTTTT.